What follows are 3 T cell receptor beta chains derived from one specimen sequenced in a study of response to subunit inactivated influenza vaccine. TCRdb fed the RT-PCR reads into MiXCR, producing one record per CDR3 protein. The sample records hundreds of thousands of distinct CDR3 sequences, 6.5% to 8% being singletons. The input for sequencing was PBMCs from blood, taken about 23 months after vaccination. The receptors were gathered from a man between 50 and 70 years old who received an inactivated influenza vaccine.

This clonotype has at least ten counts. This chain links TRBV7-9 with TRBJ2-7; the D gene is possibly TRBD2 (6 bases). V lost 6 bases to trimming and J lost 2 bases, with 14 bases between them. The CDR3 totals 14 residues. Germline lookup yields CDR1 SEHNR and CDR2 FQNEAQ (reference sequence). The CDR3 sequence is CASRSSGVPYEQYF. The CDR3 coding sequence is TGTGCCAGCAGGTCTTCGGGGGTACCCTACGAGCAGTACTTC.

This clonotype has only a few counts. The gene calls are TRBV6-2 or TRBV6-3 and TRBJ2-2; D is unresolved. Trimming removed 8 bases at V and 8 bases at J, with 12 bases between. In germline, CDR1 is MNHEY, CDR2 SVGEGT. This CDR3 has 12 residues. This CDR3 is CASVSLPGELFF. As DNA, the CDR3 is TGTGCCAGCGTTAGTCTTCCGGGGGAGCTGTTTTTT.

Regarding this clonotype: A read error may be the cause here, since a much bigger clone is one base away. The rearrangement uses TRBV29-1 and TRBJ1-4; 10 positions match TRBD1. J gave up 8 bases and V 6 bases, and 6 bases lay outside the gene matches. Germline values: CDR1 SQVTM, CDR2 ANQGSEA. The CDR3 is 13 residues long. This chain's CDR3 is CSVIWDRGEKLFF. The CDR3 coding sequence is TGCAGCGTCATATGGGACAGGGGAGAAAAACTGTTTTTT.